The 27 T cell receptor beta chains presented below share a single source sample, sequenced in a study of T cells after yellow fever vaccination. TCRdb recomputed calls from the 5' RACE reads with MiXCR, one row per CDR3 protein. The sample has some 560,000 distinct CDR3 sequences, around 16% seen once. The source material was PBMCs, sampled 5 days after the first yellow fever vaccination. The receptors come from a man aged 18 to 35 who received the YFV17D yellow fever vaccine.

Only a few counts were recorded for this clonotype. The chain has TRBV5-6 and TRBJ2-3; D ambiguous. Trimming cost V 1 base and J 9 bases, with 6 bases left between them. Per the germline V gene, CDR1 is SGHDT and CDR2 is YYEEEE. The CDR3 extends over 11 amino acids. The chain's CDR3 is CASSLRQTQYF. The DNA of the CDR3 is TGTGCCAGCAGCTTGCGGCAGACGCAGTATTTT.

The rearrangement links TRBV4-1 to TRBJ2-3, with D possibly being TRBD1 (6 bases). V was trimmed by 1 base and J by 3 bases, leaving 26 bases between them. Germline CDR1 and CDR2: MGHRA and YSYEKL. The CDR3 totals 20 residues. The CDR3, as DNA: TGCGCCAGCAGCCAAGTCGCGACAGGAGAAATTCGGCGGCTAACAGATACGCAGTATTTT. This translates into CASSQVATGEIRRLTDTQYF.

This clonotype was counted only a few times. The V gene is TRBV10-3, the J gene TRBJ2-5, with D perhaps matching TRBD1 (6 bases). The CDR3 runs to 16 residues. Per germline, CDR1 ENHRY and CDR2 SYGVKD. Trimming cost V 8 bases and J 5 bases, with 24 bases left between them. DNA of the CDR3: TGTGCCATCTCAGAGCGCAGGGGAAAAGGAAGCGAGACCCAGTACTTC. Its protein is CAISERRGKGSETQYF.

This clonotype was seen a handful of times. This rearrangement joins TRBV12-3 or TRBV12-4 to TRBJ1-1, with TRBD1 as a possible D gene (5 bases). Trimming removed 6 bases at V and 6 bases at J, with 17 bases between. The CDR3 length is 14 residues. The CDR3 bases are TGTGCCAGCAGCACCCTGGGGGGTGCTCCTGAAGCTTTCTTT. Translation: CASSTLGGAPEAFF.

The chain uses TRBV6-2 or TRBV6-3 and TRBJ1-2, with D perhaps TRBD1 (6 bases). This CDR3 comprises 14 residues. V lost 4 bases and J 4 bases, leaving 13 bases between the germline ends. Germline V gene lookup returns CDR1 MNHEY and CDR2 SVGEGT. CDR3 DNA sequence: TGTGCCAGCAGTTTTACCGGACAGTTCTATGGCTACACCTTC. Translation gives CASSFTGQFYGYTF.

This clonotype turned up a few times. The CDR3 nucleotides are TGTGCCAGCAGCCAAGTTGGAGACAGGGCGGGAGGATCACCCCTCCACTTT. The encoded protein is CASSQVGDRAGGSPLHF. This sequence joins TRBV4-2 and TRBJ1-6, with 7 bases aligning to TRBD1. CDR1 is LGHNA and CDR2 is YNFKEQ in the germline V gene. CDR3 size: 17 residues. J gave up 10 bases and V 1 base, and 13 bases lay outside the gene matches.

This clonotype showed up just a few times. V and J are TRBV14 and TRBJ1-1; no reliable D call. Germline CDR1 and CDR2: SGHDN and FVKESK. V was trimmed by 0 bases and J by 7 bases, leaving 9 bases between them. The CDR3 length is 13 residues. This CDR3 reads CASSQDRKYEAFF. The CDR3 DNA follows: TGTGCCAGCAGCCAAGACAGAAAGTATGAAGCTTTCTTT.

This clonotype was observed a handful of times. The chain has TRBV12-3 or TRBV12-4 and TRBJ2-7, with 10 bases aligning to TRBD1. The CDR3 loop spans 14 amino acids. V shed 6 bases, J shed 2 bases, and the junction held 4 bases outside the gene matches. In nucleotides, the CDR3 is TGTGCCAGCAGATCCGGGACAGGGGCCTACGAGCAGTACTTC. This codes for CASRSGTGAYEQYF.

CDR3 loop: CASLKGMTDTQYF. DNA of the CDR3: TGTGCCAGTTTAAAGGGAATGACAGATACGCAGTATTTT. The chain has TRBV28 and TRBJ2-3; D remains unclear. This CDR3 comprises 13 residues. The germline V and J ends were trimmed by 9 bases and 3 bases, with 13 bases remaining between them. The germline V gene has CDR1 MDHEN and CDR2 SYDVKM.

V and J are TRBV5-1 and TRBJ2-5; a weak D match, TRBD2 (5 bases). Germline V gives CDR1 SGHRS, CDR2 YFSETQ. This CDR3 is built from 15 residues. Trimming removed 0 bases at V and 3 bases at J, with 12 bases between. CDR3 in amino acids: CASSLVGSNEETQYF. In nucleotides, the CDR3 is TGCGCCAGCAGCTTGGTGGGGAGCAATGAAGAGACCCAGTACTTC.

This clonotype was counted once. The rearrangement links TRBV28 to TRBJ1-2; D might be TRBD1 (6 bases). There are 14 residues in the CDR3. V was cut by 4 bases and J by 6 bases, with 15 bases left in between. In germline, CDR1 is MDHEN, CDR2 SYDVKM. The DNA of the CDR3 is TGTGCCAGCAGTTATGGTCAGGGGCCGGATGGCTACACCTTC. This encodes CASSYGQGPDGYTF.

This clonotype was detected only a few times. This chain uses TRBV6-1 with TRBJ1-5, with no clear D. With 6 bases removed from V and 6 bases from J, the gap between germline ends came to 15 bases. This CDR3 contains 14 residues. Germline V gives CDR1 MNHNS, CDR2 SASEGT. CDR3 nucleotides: TGTGCCAGCAGAATGACCGCTCTCGCTCAGCCCCAGCATTTT. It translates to CASRMTALAQPQHF.

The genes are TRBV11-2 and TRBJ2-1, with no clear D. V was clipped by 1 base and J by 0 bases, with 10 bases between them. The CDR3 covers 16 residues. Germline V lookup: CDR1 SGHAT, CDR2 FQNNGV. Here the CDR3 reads CASSLGERSSYNEQFF. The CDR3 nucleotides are TGTGCCAGCAGCTTAGGGGAAAGGAGCTCCTACAATGAGCAGTTCTTC.

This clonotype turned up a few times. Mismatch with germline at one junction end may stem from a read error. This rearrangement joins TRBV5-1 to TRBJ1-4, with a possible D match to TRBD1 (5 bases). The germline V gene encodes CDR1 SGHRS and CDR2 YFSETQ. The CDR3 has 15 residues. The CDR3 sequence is CASSLAGATNEKLFF. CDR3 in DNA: TGTGCCAGCAGCTTGGCGGGGGCAACTAATGAAAAACTGTTTTTT.

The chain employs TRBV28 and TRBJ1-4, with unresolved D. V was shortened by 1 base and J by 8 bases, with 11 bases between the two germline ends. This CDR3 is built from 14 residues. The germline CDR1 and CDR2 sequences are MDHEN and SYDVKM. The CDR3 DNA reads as TGTGCCAGCAGTTTATCCGGACGGAGAGAAAAACTGTTTTTT. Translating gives CASSLSGRREKLFF. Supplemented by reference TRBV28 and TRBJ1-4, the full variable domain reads DVKVTQSSRYLVKRTGEKVFLECVQDMDHENMFWYRQDPGLGLRLIYFSYDVKMKEKGDIPEGYSVSREKKERFSLILESASTNQTSMYLCASSLSGRREKLFFGSGTQLSVL.

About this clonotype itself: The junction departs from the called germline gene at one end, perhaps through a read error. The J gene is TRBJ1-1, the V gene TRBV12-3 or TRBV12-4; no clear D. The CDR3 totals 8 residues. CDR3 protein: CASSPRYF. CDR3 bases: TGTGCCAGCAGCCCCCGTTACTTT.

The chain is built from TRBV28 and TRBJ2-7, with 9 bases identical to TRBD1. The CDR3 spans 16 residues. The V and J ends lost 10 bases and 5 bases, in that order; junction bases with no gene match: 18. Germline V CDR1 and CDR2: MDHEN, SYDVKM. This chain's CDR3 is CATTPGQGIESDEQYV. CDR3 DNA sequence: TGTGCCACTACCCCGGGACAGGGCATAGAAAGCGACGAGCAGTACGTC.

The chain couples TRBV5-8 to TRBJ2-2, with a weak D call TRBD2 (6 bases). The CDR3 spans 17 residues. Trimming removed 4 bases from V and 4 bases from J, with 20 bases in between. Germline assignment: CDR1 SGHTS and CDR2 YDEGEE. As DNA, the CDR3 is TGTGCCAGCAGCCAACAACGTGGGCGGGGCGGCACCGGGGAGCTGTTTTTT. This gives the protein CASSQQRGRGGTGELFF.

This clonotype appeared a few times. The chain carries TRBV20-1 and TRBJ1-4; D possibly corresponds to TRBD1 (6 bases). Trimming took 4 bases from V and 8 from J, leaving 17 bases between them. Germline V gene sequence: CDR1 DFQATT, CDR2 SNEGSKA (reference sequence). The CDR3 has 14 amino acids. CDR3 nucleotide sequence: TGCAGTGCTATCCTCCCAGGGGTTTACGAAAAACTGTTTTTT. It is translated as CSAILPGVYEKLFF.

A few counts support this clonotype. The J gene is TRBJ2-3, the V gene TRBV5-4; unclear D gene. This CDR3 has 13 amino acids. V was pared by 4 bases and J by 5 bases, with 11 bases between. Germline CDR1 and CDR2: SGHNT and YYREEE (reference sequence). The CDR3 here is CASSPFQGDTQYF. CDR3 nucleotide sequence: TGTGCCAGCAGCCCATTCCAAGGAGATACGCAGTATTTT.

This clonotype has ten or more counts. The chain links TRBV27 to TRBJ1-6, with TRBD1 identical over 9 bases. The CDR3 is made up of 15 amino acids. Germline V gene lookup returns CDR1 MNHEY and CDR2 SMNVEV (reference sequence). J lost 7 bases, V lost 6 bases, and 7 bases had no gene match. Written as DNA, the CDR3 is TGTGCCAGCAGCCTCACCGGGACAGGGAATTCACCCCTCCACTTT. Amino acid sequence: CASSLTGTGNSPLHF.

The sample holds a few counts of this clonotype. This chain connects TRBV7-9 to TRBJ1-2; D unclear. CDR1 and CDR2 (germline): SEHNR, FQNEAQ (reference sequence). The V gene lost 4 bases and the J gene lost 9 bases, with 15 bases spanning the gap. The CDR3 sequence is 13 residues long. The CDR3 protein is CASSSGPTRSYTF. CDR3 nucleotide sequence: TGTGCCAGCAGCTCCGGGCCTACACGCAGCTACACCTTC.

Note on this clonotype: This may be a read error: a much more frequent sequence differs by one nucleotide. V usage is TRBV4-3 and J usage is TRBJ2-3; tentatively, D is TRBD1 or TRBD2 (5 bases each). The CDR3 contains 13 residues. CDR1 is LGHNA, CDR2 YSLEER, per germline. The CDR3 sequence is CAGSQGRLDTQYF. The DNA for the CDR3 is TGCGCCGGCAGCCAGGGACGCTTAGATACGCAGTATTTT.

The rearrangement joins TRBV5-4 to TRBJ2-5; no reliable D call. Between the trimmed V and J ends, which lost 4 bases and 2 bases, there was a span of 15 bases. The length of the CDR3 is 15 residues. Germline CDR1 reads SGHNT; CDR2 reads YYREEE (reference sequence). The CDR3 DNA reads TGTGCCAGCAGCCCCCCCGGCTCTACTCAAGAGACCCAGTACTTC. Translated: CASSPPGSTQETQYF.

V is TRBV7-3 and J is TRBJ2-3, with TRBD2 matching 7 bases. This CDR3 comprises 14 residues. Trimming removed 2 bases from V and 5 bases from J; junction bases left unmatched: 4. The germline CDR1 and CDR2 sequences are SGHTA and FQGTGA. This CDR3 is CASSLRQRGDTQYF. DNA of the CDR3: TGTGCCAGCAGCTTACGGCAGCGGGGAGATACGCAGTATTTT.

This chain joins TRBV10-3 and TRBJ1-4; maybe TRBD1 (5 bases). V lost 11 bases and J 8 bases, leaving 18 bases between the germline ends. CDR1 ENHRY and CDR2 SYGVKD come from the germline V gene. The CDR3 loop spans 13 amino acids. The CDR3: CASKYGASEKLFF. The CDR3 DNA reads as TGTGCCTCGAAATACGGGGCCTCAGAAAAACTGTTTTTT.

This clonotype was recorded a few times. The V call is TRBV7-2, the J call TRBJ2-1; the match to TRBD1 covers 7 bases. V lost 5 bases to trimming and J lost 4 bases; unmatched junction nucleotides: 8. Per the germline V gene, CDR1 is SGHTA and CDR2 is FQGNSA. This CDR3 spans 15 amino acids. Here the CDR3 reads CASSPPGTAYNEQFF. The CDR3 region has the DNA TGTGCCAGCAGCCCCCCCGGGACAGCTTACAATGAGCAGTTCTTC.